Below, 21 T cell receptor beta chains from the same sample are listed, as sequenced in a study of OX40 agonist ivuxolimab in advanced cancers. TCRdb keeps only in-frame clones here, not all; method: immunoSEQ multiplex PCR. The sample records about 77,000 clones, just over 85% being singletons. The material was CD4+ or CD8+ T cells sorted from blood, obtained in a trial of the OX40 agonist ivuxolimab. The receptors here all came from an adult with an advanced solid tumor such as melanoma, head and neck, liver or kidney cancer.

Only a few counts were recorded for this clone. The chain couples TRBV11-1 to TRBJ2-7; D remains ambiguous. V gave up 1 base and J gave up 7 bases, with 5 bases separating them. The CDR3 length is 11 residues. Germline values: CDR1 SGHAT, CDR2 FQDESV (reference sequence). This CDR3 reads CASSLGLEQYF. The CDR3 DNA follows: TGTGCCAGCAGCTTAGGACTTGAGCAGTACTTC.

The chain joins TRBV19 to TRBJ2-1, with 12 bases fitting TRBD2. CDR3 size: 16 residues. V shed 3 bases, J shed 8 bases, and the junction held 8 bases outside the gene matches. CDR1 and CDR2 from the germline V gene are LNHDA and SQIVND (reference sequence). The CDR3 here is CASSIRASGGAYEQFF. In DNA form, the CDR3 reads TGTGCCAGTAGTATTCGGGCTAGCGGGGGGGCTTATGAGCAGTTCTTC.

The chain is built from TRBV30 and TRBJ2-6; D unresolved. The CDR3 loop spans 15 amino acids. V lost 3 bases to trimming and J lost 0 bases, with 9 bases between them. Germline loops: CDR1 GTSNPN, CDR2 SVGIG (reference sequence). In DNA form, the CDR3 reads TGTGCCTGGAGAGCAGCAGACTCTGGGGCCAACGTCCTGACTTTC. Translating it yields CAWRAADSGANVLTF.

The chain has TRBV5-4 and TRBJ2-1, with 11 bases aligning to TRBD2. This CDR3 is built from 15 residues. Trimming cost V 4 bases and J 9 bases; bases outside gene matches: 9. In germline, CDR1 is SGHNT, CDR2 YYREEE (reference sequence). The chain's CDR3 is CASSKPGLAVGEQFF. CDR3 DNA sequence: TGTGCCAGCAGCAAACCGGGACTAGCGGTCGGTGAGCAGTTCTTC.

This clone was detected only a few times. The chain combines TRBV19 with TRBJ1-1; 7 nucleotides match TRBD1. This CDR3 spans 13 amino acids. Germline CDR1 reads LNHDA; CDR2 reads SQIVND (reference sequence). The V segment lost 10 bases and the J segment 2 bases; nucleotides outside the gene matches: 7. The CDR3 DNA reads as TGTGCCACCCTGGGACAGATTAACACTGAAGCTTTCTTT. Its translation is CATLGQINTEAFF.

This chain connects TRBV5-4 to TRBJ1-5; possible D gene TRBD1, 5 bases. Trimming shortened V by 4 bases and J by 5 bases, and 10 bases separated the two germline ends. The germline V gene encodes CDR1 SGHNT and CDR2 YYREEE (reference sequence). This CDR3 has 13 residues. The DNA for the CDR3 is TGTGCCAGCAGCCGGGACGGAGATCAGCCCCAGCATTTT. This gives the protein CASSRDGDQPQHF. The full variable domain, in which reference TRBV5-4 and TRBJ1-5 provide the parts outside the CDR3, is ETGVTQSPTHLIKTRGQQVTLRCSSQSGHNTVSWYQQALGQGPQFIFQYYREEENGRGNFPPRFSGLQFPNYSSELNVNALELDDSALYLCASSRDGDQPQHFGDGTRLSIL.

The chain carries TRBV11-2 and TRBJ1-1, with 7 bases lining up with TRBD1. CDR1 is SGHAT, CDR2 FQNNGV, per germline. V gave up 5 bases and J gave up 2 bases; unmatched junction bases: 14. This CDR3 region has 17 residues. This CDR3 is CASSRDSLSLLNTEAFF. CDR3 nucleotides: TGTGCCAGCAGCCGGGACAGTCTATCTTTATTAAACACTGAAGCTTTCTTT.

The V call is TRBV7-2, the J call TRBJ1-6, with TRBD1 as a possible D gene (6 bases). CDR1 and CDR2 (germline): SGHTA, FQGNSA. This CDR3 contains 16 residues. Trimming removed 5 bases at V and 4 bases at J, with 15 bases between. The CDR3 loop is CASSGSTGQYNSPLHF. Here the CDR3 DNA reads TGTGCCAGCAGCGGGTCAACCGGACAGTATAATTCACCCCTCCACTTT.

This chain uses TRBV28 with TRBJ1-1; 9 positions agree with TRBD1. Trimming removed 2 bases from V and 5 bases from J; junction bases left unmatched: 0. Per germline, CDR1 MDHEN and CDR2 SYDVKM. The CDR3 extends over 13 amino acids. The CDR3 region is CASSLGTGTEAFF. Written as DNA, the CDR3 is TGTGCCAGCAGTTTAGGGACAGGGACTGAAGCTTTCTTT.

The J gene is TRBJ2-7, the V gene TRBV18; 9 bases map to TRBD2. V trimming: 3 bases; J trimming: 4 bases; junction bases outside the gene matches: 7. The CDR3 covers 15 residues. The germline V gene has CDR1 KGHSH and CDR2 LQKENI. The CDR3 protein is CASSPVRAGGYEQYF. In DNA, the CDR3 is TGTGCCAGCTCACCCGTCCGGGCGGGGGGGTACGAGCAGTACTTC.

The CDR3 protein is CASIPGQGGSAFF. In nucleotides, the CDR3 is TGTGCCAGCATCCCGGGACAGGGAGGGTCAGCTTTCTTT. This rearrangement joins TRBV25-1 to TRBJ1-1; TRBD1 matches at 9 bases. CDR3 length: 13 residues. V was pared by 7 bases and J by 10 bases, with 10 bases of the junction left unmatched. The germline V gene has CDR1 MGHDK and CDR2 SYGVNS.

This clone was recorded once. This chain uses TRBV7-6 with TRBJ2-7; 7 nucleotides line up with TRBD1. V dropped 4 bases and J dropped 6; count of bases not matched to a gene: 3. Germline V CDR1 and CDR2: SGHVS, FNYEAQ. The CDR3 loop spans 12 amino acids. CDR3 bases: TGTGCCAGCAGCTCGGGACAGCTCGAGCAGTACTTC. This gives the protein CASSSGQLEQYF.

The chain links TRBV7-9 to TRBJ1-1; D call uncertain. V gave up 5 bases and J gave up 10 bases, with 14 bases separating them. Per germline, CDR1 SEHNR and CDR2 FQNEAQ (reference sequence). The CDR3 spans 12 residues. CDR3 DNA: TGTGCCAGCAGCCTGGGCTGGGAGAGAGCTTTCTTT. Encoded protein: CASSLGWERAFF.

The V call is TRBV6-6, the J call TRBJ2-2; 9 nucleotides agree with TRBD2. The CDR3 consists of 15 residues. The junction had 5 bases not matched to a gene; V was cut back by 5 bases and J by 4 bases. Germline V gene data show CDR1 as MNHNY and CDR2 as SVGAGI (reference sequence). CDR3 residues: CASSDSGSPTGELFF. CDR3 DNA: TGTGCCAGCAGTGATAGCGGGAGTCCCACCGGGGAGCTGTTTTTT.

This clone has more than one count but fewer than ten. The rearrangement uses TRBV7-9 and TRBJ2-6; possibly TRBD2 for D (6 bases). The ends were cut back, 4 bases at V and 0 bases at J, with 13 bases in the middle. The CDR3 sequence is 17 residues long. Germline values: CDR1 SEHNR, CDR2 FQNEAQ (reference sequence). The CDR3, as DNA: TGTGCCAGCAGCTCAGGACTACTCCGCTCTGGGGCCAACGTCCTGACTTTC. It is translated as CASSSGLLRSGANVLTF.

This rearrangement joins TRBV5-6 to TRBJ1-6; weak D call: TRBD1 (5 bases). The CDR3 length is 17 residues. CDR1 and CDR2 from the germline V gene are SGHDT and YYEEEE. V lost 3 bases and J 4 bases, leaving 17 bases between the germline ends. In nucleotides, the CDR3 is TGTGCCAGCAGCTCCACCCGCCCTGGGGGATATAATTCACCCCTCCACTTT. It yields the protein CASSSTRPGGYNSPLHF.

This chain links TRBV19 with TRBJ2-5, with D unresolved. Per germline, CDR1 LNHDA and CDR2 SQIVND (reference sequence). V was trimmed by 3 bases and J by 4 bases, leaving 24 bases between them. This CDR3 comprises 18 residues. In DNA, the CDR3 is TGTGCCAGTAGTATTGCGGCAGGCACTACCCCATTCCGAGAGACCCAGTACTTC. Protein sequence: CASSIAAGTTPFRETQYF. The whole variable domain, filled in from reference TRBV19 and TRBJ2-5, reads DGGITQSPKYLFRKEGQNVTLSCEQNLNHDAMYWYRQDPGQGLRLIYYSQIVNDFQKGDIAEGYSVSREKKESFPLTVTSAQKNPTAFYLCASSIAAGTTPFRETQYFGPGTRLLVL.

The rearrangement joins TRBV28 to TRBJ1-5, with unresolved D. The germline V gene encodes CDR1 MDHEN and CDR2 SYDVKM. The V and J ends lost 3 bases and 1 base respectively, with 13 bases between them. The CDR3 is made up of 16 amino acids. Written as DNA, the CDR3 is TGTGCCAGCAGTTTTTATGGAGTGGGGAGCAATCAGCCCCAGCATTTT. Protein sequence: CASSFYGVGSNQPQHF.

The chain is built from TRBV19 and TRBJ2-3; D is ambiguous. Germline assignment: CDR1 LNHDA and CDR2 SQIVND (reference sequence). V was trimmed by 3 bases and J by 7 bases, leaving 11 bases between them. This CDR3 spans 13 amino acids. CDR3 bases: TGTGCCAGTAGTATCCGAAGCCAAAATACGCAGTATTTT. Protein sequence: CASSIRSQNTQYF. The full variable domain, its missing parts supplied by reference TRBV19 and TRBJ2-3, is DGGITQSPKYLFRKEGQNVTLSCEQNLNHDAMYWYRQDPGQGLRLIYYSQIVNDFQKGDIAEGYSVSREKKESFPLTVTSAQKNPTAFYLCASSIRSQNTQYFGPGTRLTVL.

With respect to this clone: Mismatch with germline at one junction end may stem from a read error. V and J are TRBV9 and TRBJ2-2; possible D gene TRBD2, 5 bases. The CDR3 runs 15 residues. Per the germline V gene, CDR1 is SGDLS and CDR2 is YYNGEE. The DNA of the CDR3 is TGTGCCAGCAGCTCAACGGGATTGAACGCCGGGGAGCTGTTTTTT. Residues: CASSSTGLNAGELFF.

In this sample, this clone turned up a few times. The CDR3 protein is CASSFLRRNNEQFF. DNA of the CDR3: TGTGCCAGCAGCTTTCTGAGACGGAACAATGAGCAGTTCTTC. The chain combines TRBV11-2 with TRBJ2-1, with D uncertain. This CDR3 has 14 amino acids. Trimming stripped 3 bases from V and 5 bases from J, with 11 bases between. The germline gives CDR1 SGHAT, CDR2 FQNNGV. Together with reference TRBV11-2 and TRBJ2-1, the CDR3 gives the full variable domain: EAGVAQSPRYKIIEKRQSVAFWCNPISGHATLYWYQQILGQGPKLLIQFQNNGVVDDSQLPKDRFSAERLKGVDSTLKIQPAKLEDSAVYLCASSFLRRNNEQFFGPGTRLTVL.